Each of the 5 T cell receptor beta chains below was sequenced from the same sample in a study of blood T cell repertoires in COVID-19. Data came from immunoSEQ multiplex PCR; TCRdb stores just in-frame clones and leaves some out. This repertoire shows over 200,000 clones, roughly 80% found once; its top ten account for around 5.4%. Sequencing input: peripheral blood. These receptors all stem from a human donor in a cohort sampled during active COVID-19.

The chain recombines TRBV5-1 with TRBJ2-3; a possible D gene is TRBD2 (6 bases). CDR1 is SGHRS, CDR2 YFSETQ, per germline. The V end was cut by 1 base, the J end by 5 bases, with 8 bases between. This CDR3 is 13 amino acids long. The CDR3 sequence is CASSLIGGDTQYF. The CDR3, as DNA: TGCGCCAGCAGCTTGATCGGGGGAGATACGCAGTATTTT.

CDR3 DNA: TGTGCCAGCAGCCGCGCGGACAGATCCTACGAGCAGTACTTC. As protein: CASSRADRSYEQYF. The J gene is TRBJ2-7, the V gene TRBV5-6; tentatively, D is TRBD1 (6 bases). The V and J ends lost 4 bases and 1 base respectively, with 12 bases between them. This CDR3 spans 14 amino acids. Germline CDR1 is SGHDT and CDR2 is YYEEEE.

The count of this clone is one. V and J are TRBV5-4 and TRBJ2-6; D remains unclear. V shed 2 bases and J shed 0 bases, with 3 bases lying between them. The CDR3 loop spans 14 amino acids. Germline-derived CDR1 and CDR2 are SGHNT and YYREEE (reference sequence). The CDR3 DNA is TGTGCCAGCAGCTTCTTCTCTGGGGCCAACGTCCTGACTTTC. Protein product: CASSFFSGANVLTF. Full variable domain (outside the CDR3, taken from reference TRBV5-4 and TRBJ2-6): ETGVTQSPTHLIKTRGQQVTLRCSSQSGHNTVSWYQQALGQGPQFIFQYYREEENGRGNFPPRFSGLQFPNYSSELNVNALELDDSALYLCASSFFSGANVLTFGAGSRLTVL.

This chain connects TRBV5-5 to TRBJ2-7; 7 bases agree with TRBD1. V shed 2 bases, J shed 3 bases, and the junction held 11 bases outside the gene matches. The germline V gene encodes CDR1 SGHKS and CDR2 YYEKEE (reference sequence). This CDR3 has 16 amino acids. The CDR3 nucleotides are TGTGCCAGCAGCTTACAGACCGGGACAGCGTTCTACGAGCAGTACTTC. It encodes CASSLQTGTAFYEQYF.

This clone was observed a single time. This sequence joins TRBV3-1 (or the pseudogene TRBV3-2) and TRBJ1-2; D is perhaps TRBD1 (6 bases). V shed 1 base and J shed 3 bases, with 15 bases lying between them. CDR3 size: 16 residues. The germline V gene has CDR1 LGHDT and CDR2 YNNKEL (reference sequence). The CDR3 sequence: CASSQATGSGYYGYTF. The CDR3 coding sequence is TGTGCCAGCAGCCAAGCGACAGGTTCGGGCTACTATGGCTACACCTTC.